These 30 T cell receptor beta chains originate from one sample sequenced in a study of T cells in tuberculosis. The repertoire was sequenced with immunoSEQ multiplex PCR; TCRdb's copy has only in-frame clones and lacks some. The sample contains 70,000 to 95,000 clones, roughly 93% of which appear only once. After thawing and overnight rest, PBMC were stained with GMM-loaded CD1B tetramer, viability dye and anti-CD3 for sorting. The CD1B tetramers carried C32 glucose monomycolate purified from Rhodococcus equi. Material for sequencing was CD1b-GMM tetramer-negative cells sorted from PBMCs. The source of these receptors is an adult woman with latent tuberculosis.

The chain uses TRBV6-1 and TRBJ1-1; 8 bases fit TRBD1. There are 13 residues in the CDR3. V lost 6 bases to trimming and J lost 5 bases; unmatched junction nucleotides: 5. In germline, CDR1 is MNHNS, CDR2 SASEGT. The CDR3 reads CASRDRAFTEAFF. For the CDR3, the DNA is TGTGCCAGCAGGGACAGGGCGTTTACTGAAGCTTTCTTT.

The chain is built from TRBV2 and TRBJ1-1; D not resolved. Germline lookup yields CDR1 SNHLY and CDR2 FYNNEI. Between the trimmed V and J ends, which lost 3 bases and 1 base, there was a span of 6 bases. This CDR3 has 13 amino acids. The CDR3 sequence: CASSEAGNTEAFF. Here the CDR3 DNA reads TGTGCCAGCAGTGAGGCGGGGAACACTGAAGCTTTCTTT.

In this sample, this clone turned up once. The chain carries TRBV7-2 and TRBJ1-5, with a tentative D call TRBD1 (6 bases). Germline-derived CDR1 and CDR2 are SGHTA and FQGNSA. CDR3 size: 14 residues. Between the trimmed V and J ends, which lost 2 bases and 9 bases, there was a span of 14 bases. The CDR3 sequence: CASSLNRVSGPQHF. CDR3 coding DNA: TGTGCCAGCAGCTTAAACAGGGTGTCCGGGCCCCAGCATTTT.

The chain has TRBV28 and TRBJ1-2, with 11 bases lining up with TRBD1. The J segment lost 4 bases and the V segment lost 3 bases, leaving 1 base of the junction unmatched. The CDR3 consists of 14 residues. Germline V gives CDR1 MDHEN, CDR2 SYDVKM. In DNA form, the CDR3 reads TGTGCCAGCAGTTTTGGGACAGGGGGCTATGGCTACACCTTC. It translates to CASSFGTGGYGYTF.

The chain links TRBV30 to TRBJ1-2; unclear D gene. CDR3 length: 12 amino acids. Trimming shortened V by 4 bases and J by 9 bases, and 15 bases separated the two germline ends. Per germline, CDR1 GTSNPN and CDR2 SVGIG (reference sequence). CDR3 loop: CAWMAGSHSYTF. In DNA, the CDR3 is TGTGCCTGGATGGCGGGCAGTCATAGCTACACCTTC.

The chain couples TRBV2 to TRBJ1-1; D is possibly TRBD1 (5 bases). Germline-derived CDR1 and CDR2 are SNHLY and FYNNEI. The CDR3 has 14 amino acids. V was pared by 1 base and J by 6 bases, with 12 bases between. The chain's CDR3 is CASSEGSRVAEAFF. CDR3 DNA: TGTGCCAGCAGTGAAGGTTCCAGGGTCGCTGAAGCTTTCTTT.

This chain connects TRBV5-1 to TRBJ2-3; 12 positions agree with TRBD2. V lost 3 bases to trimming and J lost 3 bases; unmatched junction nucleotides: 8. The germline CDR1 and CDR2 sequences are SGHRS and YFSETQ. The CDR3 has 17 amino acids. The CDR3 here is CASSSGSTSGGTDTQYF. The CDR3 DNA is TGCGCCAGCAGCTCTGGATCGACTAGCGGGGGAACAGATACGCAGTATTTT.

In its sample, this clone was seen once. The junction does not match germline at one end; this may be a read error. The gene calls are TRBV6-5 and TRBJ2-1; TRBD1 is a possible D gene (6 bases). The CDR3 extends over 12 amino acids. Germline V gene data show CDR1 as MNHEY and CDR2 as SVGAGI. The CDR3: CASRHGQPEKFF. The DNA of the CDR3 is TGTGCCAGCAGACACGGACAGCCTGAGAAGTTCTTC.

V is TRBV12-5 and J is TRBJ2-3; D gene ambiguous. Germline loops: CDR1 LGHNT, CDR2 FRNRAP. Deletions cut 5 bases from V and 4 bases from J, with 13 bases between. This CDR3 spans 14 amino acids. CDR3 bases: TGTGCTAGTGGTAGCACCTCCCCGTCAGATACGCAGTATTTT. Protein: CASGSTSPSDTQYF.

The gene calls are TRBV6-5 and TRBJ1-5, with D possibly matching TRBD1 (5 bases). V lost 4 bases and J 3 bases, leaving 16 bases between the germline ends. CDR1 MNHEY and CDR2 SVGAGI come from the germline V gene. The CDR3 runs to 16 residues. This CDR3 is CASSSPLLGPNQPQHF. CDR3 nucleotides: TGTGCCAGCAGTTCCCCGCTACTGGGGCCCAATCAGCCCCAGCATTTT.

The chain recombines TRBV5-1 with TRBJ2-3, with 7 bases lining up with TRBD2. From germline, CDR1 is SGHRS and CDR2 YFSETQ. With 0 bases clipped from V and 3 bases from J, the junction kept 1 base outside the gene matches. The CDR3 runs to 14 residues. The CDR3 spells CASSLGGGTDTQYF. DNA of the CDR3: TGCGCCAGCAGCTTGGGCGGGGGTACAGATACGCAGTATTTT.

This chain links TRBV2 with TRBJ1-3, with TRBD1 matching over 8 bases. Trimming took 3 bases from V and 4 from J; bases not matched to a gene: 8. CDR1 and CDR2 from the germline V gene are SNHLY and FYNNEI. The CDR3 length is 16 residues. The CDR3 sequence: CASSDLSTGAGNTIYF. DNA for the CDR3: TGTGCCAGCAGTGATTTATCGACAGGGGCCGGAAACACCATATATTTT.

In nucleotides, the CDR3 is TGTGCCAGCAGTGGAACAGGGGGCGGGGGGGAGCTGTTTTTT. Translating gives CASSGTGGGGELFF. V is TRBV7-2 and J is TRBJ2-2, with 9 bases matching TRBD1. The J segment lost 8 bases and the V segment lost 6 bases, leaving 7 bases of the junction unmatched. The CDR3 is 14 residues long. Germline CDR1 and CDR2: SGHTA and FQGNSA.

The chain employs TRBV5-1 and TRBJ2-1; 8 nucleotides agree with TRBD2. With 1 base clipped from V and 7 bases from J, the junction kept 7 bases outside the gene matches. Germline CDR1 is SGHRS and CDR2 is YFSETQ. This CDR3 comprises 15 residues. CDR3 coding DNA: TGCGCCAGCAGCTTGACTAGCGGTGTTTTGAATGAGCAGTTCTTC. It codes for CASSLTSGVLNEQFF.

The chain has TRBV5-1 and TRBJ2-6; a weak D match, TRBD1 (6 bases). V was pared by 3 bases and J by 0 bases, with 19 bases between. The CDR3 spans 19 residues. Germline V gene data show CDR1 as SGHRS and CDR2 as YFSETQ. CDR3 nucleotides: TGCGCCAGCAGCTCGACTCTTCGACAGGTGAACTCTGGGGCCAACGTCCTGACTTTC. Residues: CASSSTLRQVNSGANVLTF.

CDR3 protein: CASTLGRGVYSYEQYF. CDR3 sequence (DNA): TGTGCCAGCACATTAGGGCGGGGGGTCTACTCCTACGAGCAGTACTTC. The chain couples TRBV6-7 to TRBJ2-7; 8 positions match TRBD2. TRBV6-7 is an ORF, and what it does is uncertain. The CDR3 has 16 amino acids. V was clipped by 7 bases and J by 0 bases; unmatched bases: 11.

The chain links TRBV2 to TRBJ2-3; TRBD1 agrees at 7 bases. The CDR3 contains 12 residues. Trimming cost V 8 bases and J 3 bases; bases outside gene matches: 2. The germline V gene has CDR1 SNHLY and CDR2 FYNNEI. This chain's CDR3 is CASRQGTDTQYF. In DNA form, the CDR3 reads TGTGCCAGCCGACAGGGAACAGATACGCAGTATTTT. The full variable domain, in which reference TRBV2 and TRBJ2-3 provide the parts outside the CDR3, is EPEVTQTPSHQVTQMGQEVILRCVPISNHLYFYWYRQILGQKVEFLVSFYNNEISEKSEIFDDQFSVERPDGSNFTLKIRSTKLEDSAMYFCASRQGTDTQYFGPGTRLTVL.

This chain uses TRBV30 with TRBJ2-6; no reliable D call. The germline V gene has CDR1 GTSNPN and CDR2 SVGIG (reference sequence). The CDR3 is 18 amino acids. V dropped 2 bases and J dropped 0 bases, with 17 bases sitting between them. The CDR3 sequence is CAWSPAVRQISGANVLTF. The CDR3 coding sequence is TGTGCCTGGAGTCCCGCAGTCCGTCAAATCTCTGGGGCCAACGTCCTGACTTTC.

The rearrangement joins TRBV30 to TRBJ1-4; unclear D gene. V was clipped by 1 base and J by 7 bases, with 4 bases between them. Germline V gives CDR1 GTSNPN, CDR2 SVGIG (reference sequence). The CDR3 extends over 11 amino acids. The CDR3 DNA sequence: TGTGCCTGGAGTGGGAGTGAAAAACTGTTTTTT. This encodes CAWSGSEKLFF.

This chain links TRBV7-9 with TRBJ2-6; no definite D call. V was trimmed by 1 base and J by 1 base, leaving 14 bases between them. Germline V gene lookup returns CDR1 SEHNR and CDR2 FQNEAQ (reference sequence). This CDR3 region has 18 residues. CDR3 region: CASSLGGVSRSGANVLTF. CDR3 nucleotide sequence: TGTGCCAGCAGCTTAGGCGGTGTCAGCAGATCTGGGGCCAACGTCCTGACTTTC.

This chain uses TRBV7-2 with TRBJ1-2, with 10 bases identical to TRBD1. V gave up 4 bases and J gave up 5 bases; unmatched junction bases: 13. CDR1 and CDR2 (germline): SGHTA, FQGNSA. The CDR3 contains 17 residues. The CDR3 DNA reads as TGTGCCAGCAGCTCACCCCGAAGACAGGGGGCAAAGTATGGCTACACCTTC. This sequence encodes CASSSPRRQGAKYGYTF.

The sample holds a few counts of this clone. The CDR3 here is CASSHQDRATYEQYV. The CDR3 nucleotides read TGCGCCAGCAGCCACCAGGACAGGGCAACCTACGAGCAGTACGTC. The rearrangement joins TRBV4-3 to TRBJ2-7; 8 bases map to TRBD1. J gave up 2 bases and V 3 bases, and 6 bases lay outside the gene matches. The CDR3 sequence is 15 residues long. From germline, CDR1 is LGHNA and CDR2 YSLEER.

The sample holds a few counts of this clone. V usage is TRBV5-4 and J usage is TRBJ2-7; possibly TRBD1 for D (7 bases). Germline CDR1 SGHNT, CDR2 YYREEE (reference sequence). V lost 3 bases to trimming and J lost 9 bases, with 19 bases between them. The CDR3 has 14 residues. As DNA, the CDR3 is TGTGCCAGCAGCTCGACAGGGCCCAACGGGGGGCAGTACTTC. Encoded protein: CASSSTGPNGGQYF.

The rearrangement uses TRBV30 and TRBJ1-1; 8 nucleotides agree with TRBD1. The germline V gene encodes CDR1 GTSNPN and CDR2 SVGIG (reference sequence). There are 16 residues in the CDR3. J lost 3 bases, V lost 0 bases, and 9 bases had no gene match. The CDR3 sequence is CAWSVRNRGEYTEAFF. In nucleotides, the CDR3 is TGTGCCTGGAGTGTACGAAACAGGGGGGAGTACACTGAAGCTTTCTTT.

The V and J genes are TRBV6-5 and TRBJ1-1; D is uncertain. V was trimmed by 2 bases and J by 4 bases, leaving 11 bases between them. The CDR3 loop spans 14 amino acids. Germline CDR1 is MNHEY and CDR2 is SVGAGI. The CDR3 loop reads CASSYASVRTEAFF. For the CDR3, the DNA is TGTGCCAGCAGTTACGCGTCCGTCCGCACTGAAGCTTTCTTT.

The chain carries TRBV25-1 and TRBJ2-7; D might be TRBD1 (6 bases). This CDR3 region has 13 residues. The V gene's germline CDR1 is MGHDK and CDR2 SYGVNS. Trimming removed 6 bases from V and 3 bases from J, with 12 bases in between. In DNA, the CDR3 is TGTGCCAGCAGCGGGACACGGGACTACGAGCAGTACTTC. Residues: CASSGTRDYEQYF.

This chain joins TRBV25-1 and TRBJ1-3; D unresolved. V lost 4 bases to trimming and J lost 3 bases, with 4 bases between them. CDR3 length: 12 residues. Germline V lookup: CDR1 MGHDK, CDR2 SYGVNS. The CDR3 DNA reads TGTGCCAGCAGTGGTAGTGGAAACACCATATATTTT. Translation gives CASSGSGNTIYF.

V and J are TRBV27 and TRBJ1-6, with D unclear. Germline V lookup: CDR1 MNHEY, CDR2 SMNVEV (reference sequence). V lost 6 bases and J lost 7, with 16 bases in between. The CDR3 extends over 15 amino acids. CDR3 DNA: TGTGCCAGCAGACCCGAAGGGAGTCGGAATTCACCCCTCCACTTT. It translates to CASRPEGSRNSPLHF.

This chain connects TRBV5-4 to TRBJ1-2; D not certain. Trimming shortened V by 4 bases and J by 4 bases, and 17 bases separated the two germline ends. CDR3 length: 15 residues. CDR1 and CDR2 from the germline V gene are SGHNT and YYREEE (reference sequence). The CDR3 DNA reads TGTGCCAGCAGCCTGGAAGCCGGGAGTCCCTATGGCTACACCTTC. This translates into CASSLEAGSPYGYTF.

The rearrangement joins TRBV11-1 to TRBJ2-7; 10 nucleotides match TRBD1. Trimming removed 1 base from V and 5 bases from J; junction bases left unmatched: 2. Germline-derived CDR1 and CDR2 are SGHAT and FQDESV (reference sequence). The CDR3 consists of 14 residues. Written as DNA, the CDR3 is TGTGCCAGCAGCTTAGGGGACAGGGGAGACGAGCAGTACGTC. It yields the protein CASSLGDRGDEQYV.